This T cell receptor (beta chain) was recorded in a study of control samples from healthy donors and cancer patients (dated by TCRdb to the early 2020s). The germline V gene supplies CDR1 MRHNA and CDR2 SNTAGT. Trimming removed 6 bases from V and 2 bases from J, leaving 10 bases between the germline ends. The CDR3 covers 13 residues, taking in both the cysteine and the phenylalanine. The CDR3 DNA has 39 bases and is translated from base 1. To note about this clone: Its antigen has not been determined. The sample holds no much larger clone one base away, and base qualities are not on file.

The receptor library was made with the immunoSEQ multiplex PCR assay. TCRdb limited this immuneACCESS table to in-frame rearrangements with V and J called. A share of clones is missing; checked studies link under half to unresolved V genes, and the rest is unexplained. The sample table holds under 200,000 clones, of which 91% were seen once. Roughly 1.6% of the sample comes from the top ten. The chain was built from TRBV6-4 and TRBJ2-5; TRBD1 could be the D gene, as 6 bases match. This TCR was sampled from a woman aged 25-40 years in good health. Source material: blood. The CDR3: CASRIGQQETQYF. Read as DNA, the sequence is TGTGCCAGCAGAATCGGACAGCAAGAGACCCAGTACTTC.